The entry that follows covers one T cell receptor beta chain sequence. This specimen comes from a study of blood T cell repertoires in COVID-19. About the research overall: Donors in the United States, Italy and Spain gave samples during acute or convalescent COVID-19. Nucleic acid was either cDNA or gDNA, and it came from T cells, B-cell-depleted T cells, or PBMCs.

In the original analysis: How many nucleated cells were present was estimated from reference gene primer amplification. Using immunoSEQ multiplex PCR, the repertoire was profiled, and TCRdb retains in-frame clones only, with some absent. V and J calls plus clone size are reproduced from that table; the DNA served to infer D and trimming. The repertoire holds roughly 120,000 clones, approximately 84% seen once, with over 6% in the top ten. The sequence was collected from a man aged 70 or older with active or convalescent COVID-19. Material: peripheral blood.

CDR3 DNA sequence: TGTGCCAGCAGCTCGGGACTCTCCTACAATGAGCAGTTCTTC. It codes for CASSSGLSYNEQFF. This chain links TRBV11-2 with TRBJ2-1, with D possibly TRBD2 on 6 matching bases. With 4 bases removed from V and 0 bases from J, the gap between germline ends came to 7 bases. There are 14 residues in the CDR3. Germline CDR1 and CDR2: SGHAT and FQNNGV.